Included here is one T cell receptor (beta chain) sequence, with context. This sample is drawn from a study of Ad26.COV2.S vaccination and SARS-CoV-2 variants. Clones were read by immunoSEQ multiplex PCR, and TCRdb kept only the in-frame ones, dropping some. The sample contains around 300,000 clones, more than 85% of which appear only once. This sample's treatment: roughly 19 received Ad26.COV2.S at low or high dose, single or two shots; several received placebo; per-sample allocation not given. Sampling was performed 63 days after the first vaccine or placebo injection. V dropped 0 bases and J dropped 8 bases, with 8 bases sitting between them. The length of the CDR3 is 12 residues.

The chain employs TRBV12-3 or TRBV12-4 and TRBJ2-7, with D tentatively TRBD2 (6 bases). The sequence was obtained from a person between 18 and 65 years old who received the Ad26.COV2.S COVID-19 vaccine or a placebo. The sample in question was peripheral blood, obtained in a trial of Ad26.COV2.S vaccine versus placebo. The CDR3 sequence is CASSLAGGQQYF. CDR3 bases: TGTGCCAGCAGTTTAGCGGGGGGACAGCAGTACTTC.